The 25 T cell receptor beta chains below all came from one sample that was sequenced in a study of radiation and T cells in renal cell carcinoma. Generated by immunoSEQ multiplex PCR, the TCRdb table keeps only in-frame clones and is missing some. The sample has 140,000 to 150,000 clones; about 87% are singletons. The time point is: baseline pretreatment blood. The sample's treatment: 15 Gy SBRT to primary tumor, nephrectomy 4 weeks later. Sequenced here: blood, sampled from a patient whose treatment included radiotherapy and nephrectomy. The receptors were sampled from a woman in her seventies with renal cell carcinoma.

The CDR3 reads CATSHRPGNTIYF. CDR3 in DNA: TGTGCCACCTCCCACAGACCTGGAAACACCATATATTTT. The J gene is TRBJ1-3, the V gene TRBV19; D not resolved. Germline values: CDR1 LNHDA, CDR2 SQIVND (reference sequence). The CDR3 sequence is 13 residues long. Trimming removed 10 bases at V and 2 bases at J, with 12 bases between.

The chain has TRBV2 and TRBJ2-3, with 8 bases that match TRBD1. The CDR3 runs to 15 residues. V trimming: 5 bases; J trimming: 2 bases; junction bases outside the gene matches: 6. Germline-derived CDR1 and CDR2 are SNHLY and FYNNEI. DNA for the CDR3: TGTGCCAGCAGTTCGGACAGGGTCTCCACAGATACGCAGTATTTT. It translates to CASSSDRVSTDTQYF.

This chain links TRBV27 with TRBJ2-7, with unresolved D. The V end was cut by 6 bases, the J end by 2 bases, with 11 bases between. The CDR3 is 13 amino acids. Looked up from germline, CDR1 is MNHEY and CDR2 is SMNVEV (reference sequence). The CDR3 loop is CASSTRPPYEQYF. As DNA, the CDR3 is TGTGCCAGCAGCACCCGCCCCCCCTACGAGCAGTACTTC.

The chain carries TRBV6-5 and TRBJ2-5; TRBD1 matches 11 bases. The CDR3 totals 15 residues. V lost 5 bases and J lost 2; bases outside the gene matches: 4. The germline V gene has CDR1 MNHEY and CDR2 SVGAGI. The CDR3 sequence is CASSNGQGAQETQYF. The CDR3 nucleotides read TGTGCCAGCAGTAACGGACAGGGGGCTCAAGAGACCCAGTACTTC.

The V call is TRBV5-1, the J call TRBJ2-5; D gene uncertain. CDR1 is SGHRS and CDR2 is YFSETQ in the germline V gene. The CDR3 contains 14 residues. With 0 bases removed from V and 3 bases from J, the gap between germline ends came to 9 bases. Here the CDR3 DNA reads TGCGCCAGCAGCTTGGACAGTTCTAAAGAGACCCAGTACTTC. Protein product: CASSLDSSKETQYF.

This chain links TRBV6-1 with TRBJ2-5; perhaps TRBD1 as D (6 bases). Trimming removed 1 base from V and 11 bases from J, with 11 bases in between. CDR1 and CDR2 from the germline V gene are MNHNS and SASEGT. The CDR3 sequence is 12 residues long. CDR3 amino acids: CASSEVTGPQYF. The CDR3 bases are TGTGCCAGCAGTGAAGTGACAGGACCTCAGTACTTC.

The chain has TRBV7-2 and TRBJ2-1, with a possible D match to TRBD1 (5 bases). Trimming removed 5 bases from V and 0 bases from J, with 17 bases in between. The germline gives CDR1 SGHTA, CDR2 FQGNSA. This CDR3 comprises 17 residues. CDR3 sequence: CASSRRGLAGSYNEQFF. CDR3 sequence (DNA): TGTGCCAGCAGCCGTAGGGGTCTGGCTGGCTCCTACAATGAGCAGTTCTTC.

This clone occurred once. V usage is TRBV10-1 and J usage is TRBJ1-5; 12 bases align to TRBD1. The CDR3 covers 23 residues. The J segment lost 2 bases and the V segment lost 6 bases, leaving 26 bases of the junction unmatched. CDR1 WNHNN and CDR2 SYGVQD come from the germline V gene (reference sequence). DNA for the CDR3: TGCGCCAGCAGCGACAAACGGATGGTCGGGGGACAGGGGGCTCTTAAGCGCAATCAGCCCCAGCATTTT. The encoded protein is CASSDKRMVGGQGALKRNQPQHF.

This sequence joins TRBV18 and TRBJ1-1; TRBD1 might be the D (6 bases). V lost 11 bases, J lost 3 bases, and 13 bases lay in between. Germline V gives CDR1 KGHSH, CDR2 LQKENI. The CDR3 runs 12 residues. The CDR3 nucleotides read TGTGCCGCCGCAGGGGTTCACACTGAAGCTTTCTTT. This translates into CAAAGVHTEAFF.

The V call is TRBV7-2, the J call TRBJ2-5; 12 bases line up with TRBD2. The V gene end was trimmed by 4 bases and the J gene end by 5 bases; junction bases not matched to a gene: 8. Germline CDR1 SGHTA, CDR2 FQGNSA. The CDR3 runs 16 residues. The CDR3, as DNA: TGTGCCAGCAGCTCCCTAGCGGGGGGGCCGGGGGAGACCCAGTACTTC. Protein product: CASSSLAGGPGETQYF.

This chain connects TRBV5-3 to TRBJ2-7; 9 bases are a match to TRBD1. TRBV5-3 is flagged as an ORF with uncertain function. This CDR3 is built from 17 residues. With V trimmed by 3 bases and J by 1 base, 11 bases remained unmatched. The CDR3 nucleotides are TGTGCCAGAAGCTCGACAGGGGGTGAAAACTTGTCCTACGAGCAGTACTTC. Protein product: CARSSTGGENLSYEQYF.

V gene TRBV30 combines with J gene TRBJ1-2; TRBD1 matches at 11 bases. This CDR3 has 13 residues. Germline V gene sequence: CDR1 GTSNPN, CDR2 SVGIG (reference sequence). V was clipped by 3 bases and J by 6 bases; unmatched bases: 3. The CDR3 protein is CAWSWTGGDGYTF. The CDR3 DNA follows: TGTGCCTGGAGCTGGACAGGGGGCGATGGCTACACCTTC. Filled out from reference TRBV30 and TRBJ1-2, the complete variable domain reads SQTIHQWPATLVQPVGSPLSLECTVEGTSNPNLYWYRQAAGRGLQLLFYSVGIGQISSEVPQNLSASRPQDRQFILSSKKLLLSDSGFYLCAWSWTGGDGYTFGSGTRLTVV.

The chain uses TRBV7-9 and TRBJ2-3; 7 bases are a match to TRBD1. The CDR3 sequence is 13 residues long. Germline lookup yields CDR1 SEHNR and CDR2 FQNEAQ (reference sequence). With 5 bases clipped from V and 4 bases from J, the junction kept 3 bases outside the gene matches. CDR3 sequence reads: CASSVGTADTQYF. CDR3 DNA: TGTGCCAGCAGCGTCGGGACAGCAGATACGCAGTATTTT.

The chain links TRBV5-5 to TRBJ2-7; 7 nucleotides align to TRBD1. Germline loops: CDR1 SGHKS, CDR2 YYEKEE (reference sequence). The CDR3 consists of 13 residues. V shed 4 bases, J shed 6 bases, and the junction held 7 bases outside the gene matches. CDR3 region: CASSTHRGGEQYF. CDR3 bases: TGTGCCAGCAGCACCCACAGGGGCGGCGAGCAGTACTTC.

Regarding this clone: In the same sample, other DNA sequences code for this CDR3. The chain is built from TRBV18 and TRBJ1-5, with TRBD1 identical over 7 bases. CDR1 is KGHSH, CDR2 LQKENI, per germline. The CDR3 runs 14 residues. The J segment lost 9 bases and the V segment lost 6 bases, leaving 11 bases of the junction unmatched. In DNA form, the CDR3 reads TGTGCCAGCTCTCTCGGACAGGACCAGGGGCCCCAGCATTTT. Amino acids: CASSLGQDQGPQHF.

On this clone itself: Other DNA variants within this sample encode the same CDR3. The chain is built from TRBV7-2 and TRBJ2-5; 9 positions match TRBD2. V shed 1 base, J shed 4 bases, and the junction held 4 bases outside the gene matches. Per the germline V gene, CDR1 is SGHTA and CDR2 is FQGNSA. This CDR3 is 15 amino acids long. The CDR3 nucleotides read TGTGCCAGCAGCTTAGGCGGGGGGGCCGGAGAGACCCAGTACTTC. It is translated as CASSLGGGAGETQYF.

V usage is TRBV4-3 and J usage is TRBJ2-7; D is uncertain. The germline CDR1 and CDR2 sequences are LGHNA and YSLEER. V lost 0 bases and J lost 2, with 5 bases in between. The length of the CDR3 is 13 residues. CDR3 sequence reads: CASSQDLAYEQYF. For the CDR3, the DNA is TGCGCCAGCAGCCAAGACTTGGCCTACGAGCAGTACTTC.

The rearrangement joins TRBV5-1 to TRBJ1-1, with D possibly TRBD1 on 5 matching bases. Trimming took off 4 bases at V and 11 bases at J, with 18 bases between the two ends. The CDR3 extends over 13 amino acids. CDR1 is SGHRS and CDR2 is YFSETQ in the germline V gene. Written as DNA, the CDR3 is TGCGCCAGCAGCGGCGGGACCTCCGGGCGTGCTTTCTTT. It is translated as CASSGGTSGRAFF.

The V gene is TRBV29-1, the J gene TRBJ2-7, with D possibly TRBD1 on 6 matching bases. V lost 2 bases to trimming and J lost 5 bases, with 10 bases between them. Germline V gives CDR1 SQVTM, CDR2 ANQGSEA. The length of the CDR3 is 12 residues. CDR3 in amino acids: CSVESDRHEQYF. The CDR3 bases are TGCAGCGTTGAATCAGACAGGCACGAGCAGTACTTC.

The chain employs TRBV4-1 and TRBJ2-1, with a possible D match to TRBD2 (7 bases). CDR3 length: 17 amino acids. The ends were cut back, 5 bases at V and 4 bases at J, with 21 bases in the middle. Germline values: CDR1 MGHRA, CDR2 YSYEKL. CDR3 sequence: CASSSSRGATIYNEQFF. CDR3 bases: TGCGCCAGCAGCAGTAGCCGGGGGGCTACGATTTACAATGAGCAGTTCTTC.

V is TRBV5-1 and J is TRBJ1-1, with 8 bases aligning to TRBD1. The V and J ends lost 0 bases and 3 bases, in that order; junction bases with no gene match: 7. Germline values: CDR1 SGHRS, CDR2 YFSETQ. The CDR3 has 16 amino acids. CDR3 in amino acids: CASSLGQGNVDTEAFF. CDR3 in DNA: TGCGCCAGCAGCTTGGGACAGGGGAATGTGGACACTGAAGCTTTCTTT. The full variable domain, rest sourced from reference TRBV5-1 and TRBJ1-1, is KAGVTQTPRYLIKTRGQQVTLSCSPISGHRSVSWYQQTPGQGLQFLFEYFSETQRNKGNFPGRFSGRQFSNSRSEMNVSTLELGDSALYLCASSLGQGNVDTEAFFGQGTRLTVV.

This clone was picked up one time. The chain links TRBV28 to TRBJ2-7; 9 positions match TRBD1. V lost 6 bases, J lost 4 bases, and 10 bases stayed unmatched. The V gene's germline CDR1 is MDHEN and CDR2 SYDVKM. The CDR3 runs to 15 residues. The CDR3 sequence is CASSGPGTGSYEQYF. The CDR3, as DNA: TGTGCCAGCAGCGGCCCCGGGACAGGGTCTTACGAGCAGTACTTC. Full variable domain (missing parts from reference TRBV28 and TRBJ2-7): DVKVTQSSRYLVKRTGEKVFLECVQDMDHENMFWYRQDPGLGLRLIYFSYDVKMKEKGDIPEGYSVSREKKERFSLILESASTNQTSMYLCASSGPGTGSYEQYFGPGTRLTVT.

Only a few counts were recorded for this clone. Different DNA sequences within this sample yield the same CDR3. CDR3 sequence: CASSQNRNTEAFF. The CDR3 bases are TGTGCCAGCAGCCAAAACAGGAACACTGAAGCTTTCTTT. The rearrangement links TRBV14 to TRBJ1-1; D is unresolved. The CDR3 spans 13 residues. Trimming left V 2 bases short and J 1 base short, with 5 bases between. The V gene's germline CDR1 is SGHDN and CDR2 FVKESK.

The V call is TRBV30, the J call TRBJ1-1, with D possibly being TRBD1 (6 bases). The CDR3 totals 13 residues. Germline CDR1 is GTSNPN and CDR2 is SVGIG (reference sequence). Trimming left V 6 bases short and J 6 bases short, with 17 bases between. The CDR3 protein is CACGTPVGAEAFF. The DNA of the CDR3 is TGTGCCTGCGGGACACCGGTCGGCGCTGAAGCTTTCTTT.

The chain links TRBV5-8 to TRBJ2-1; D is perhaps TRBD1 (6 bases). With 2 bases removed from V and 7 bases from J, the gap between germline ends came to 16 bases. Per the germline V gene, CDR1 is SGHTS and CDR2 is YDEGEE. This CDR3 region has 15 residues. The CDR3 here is CASSFQGPPGNEQFF. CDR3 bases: TGTGCCAGCAGCTTCCAGGGGCCCCCAGGGAATGAGCAGTTCTTC. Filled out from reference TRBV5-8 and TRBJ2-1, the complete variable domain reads EAGVTQSPTHLIKTRGQQATLRCSPISGHTSVYWYQQALGLGLQFLLWYDEGEERNRGNFPPRFSGRQFPNYSSELNVNALELEDSALYLCASSFQGPPGNEQFFGPGTRLTVL.